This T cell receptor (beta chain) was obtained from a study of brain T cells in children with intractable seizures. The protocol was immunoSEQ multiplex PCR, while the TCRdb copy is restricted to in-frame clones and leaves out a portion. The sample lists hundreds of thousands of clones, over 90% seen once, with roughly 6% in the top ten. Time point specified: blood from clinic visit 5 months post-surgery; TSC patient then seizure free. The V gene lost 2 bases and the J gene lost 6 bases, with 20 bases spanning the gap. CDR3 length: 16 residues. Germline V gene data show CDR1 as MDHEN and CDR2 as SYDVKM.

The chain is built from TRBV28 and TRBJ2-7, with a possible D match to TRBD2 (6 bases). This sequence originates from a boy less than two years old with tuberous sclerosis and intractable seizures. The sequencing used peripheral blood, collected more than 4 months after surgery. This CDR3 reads CASSLNQGTAWAEQYF. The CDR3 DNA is TGTGCCAGCAGTTTAAATCAAGGGACTGCTTGGGCCGAGCAGTACTTC. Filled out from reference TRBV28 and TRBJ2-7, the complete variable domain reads DVKVTQSSRYLVKRTGEKVFLECVQDMDHENMFWYRQDPGLGLRLIYFSYDVKMKEKGDIPEGYSVSREKKERFSLILESASTNQTSMYLCASSLNQGTAWAEQYFGPGTRLTVT.